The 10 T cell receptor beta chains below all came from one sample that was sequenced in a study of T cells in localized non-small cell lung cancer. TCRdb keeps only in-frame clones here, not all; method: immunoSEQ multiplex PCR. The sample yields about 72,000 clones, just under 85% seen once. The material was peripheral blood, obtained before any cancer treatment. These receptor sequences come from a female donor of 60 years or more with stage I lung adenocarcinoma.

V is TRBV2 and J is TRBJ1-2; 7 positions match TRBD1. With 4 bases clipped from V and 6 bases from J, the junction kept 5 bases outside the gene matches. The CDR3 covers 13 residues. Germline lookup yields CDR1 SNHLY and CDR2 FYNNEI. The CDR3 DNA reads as TGTGCCAGCAGTGGGGACAGTCGCCATGGCTACACCTTC. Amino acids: CASSGDSRHGYTF. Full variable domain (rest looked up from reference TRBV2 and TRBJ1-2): EPEVTQTPSHQVTQMGQEVILRCVPISNHLYFYWYRQILGQKVEFLVSFYNNEISEKSEIFDDQFSVERPDGSNFTLKIRSTKLEDSAMYFCASSGDSRHGYTFGSGTRLTVV.

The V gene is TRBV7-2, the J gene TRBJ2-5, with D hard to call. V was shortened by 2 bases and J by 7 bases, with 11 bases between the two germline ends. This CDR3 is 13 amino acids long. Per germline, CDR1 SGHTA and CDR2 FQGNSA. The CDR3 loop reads CASSLRLIGTQYF. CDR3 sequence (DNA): TGTGCCAGCAGCTTAAGACTGATTGGGACCCAGTACTTC.

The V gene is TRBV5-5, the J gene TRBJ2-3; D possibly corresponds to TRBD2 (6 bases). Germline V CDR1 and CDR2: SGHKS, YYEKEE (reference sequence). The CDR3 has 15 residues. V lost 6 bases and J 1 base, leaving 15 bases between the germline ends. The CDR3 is CASTYLTGGTDTQYF. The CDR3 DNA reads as TGTGCCAGCACCTATCTAACGGGAGGCACAGATACGCAGTATTTT. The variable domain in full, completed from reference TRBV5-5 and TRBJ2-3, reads DAGVTQSPTHLIKTRGQQVTLRCSPISGHKSVSWYQQVLGQGPQFIFQYYEKEERGRGNFPDRFSARQFPNYSSELNVNALLLGDSALYLCASTYLTGGTDTQYFGPGTRLTVL.

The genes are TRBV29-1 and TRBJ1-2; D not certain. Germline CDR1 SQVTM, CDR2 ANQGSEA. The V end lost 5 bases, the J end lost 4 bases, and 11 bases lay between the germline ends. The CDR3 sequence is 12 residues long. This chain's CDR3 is CSVRSTLYGYTF. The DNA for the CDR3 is TGCAGCGTTCGATCCACCCTCTATGGCTACACCTTC.

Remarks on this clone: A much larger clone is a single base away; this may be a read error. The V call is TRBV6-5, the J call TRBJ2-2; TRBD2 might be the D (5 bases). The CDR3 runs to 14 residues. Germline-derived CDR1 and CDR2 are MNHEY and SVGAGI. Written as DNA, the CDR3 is TGTGTCACCAAGAAGCGGCGGAACACCGGGGAGCTGTTTTTT. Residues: CVTKKRRNTGELFF.

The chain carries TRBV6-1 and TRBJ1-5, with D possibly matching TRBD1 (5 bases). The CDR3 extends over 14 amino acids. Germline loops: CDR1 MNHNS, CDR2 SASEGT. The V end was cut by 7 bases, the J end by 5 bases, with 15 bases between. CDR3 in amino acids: CASTTGREHQPQHF. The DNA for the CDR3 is TGTGCCAGCACCACGGGCAGGGAACATCAGCCCCAGCATTTT.

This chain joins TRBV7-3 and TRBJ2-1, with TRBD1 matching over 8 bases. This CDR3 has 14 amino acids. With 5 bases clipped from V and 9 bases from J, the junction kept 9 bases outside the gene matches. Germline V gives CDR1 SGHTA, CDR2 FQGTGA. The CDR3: CASSPGQGRGEQFF. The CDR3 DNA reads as TGTGCCAGCAGCCCTGGACAGGGAAGGGGTGAGCAGTTCTTC. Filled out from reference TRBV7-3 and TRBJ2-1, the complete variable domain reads GAGVSQTPSNKVTEKGKYVELRCDPISGHTALYWYRQSLGQGPEFLIYFQGTGAADDSGLPNDRFFAVRPEGSVSTLKIQRTERGDSAVYLCASSPGQGRGEQFFGPGTRLTVL.

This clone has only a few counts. Here the CDR3 reads CASSLEHIRETNYGYTF. The CDR3 nucleotides are TGTGCCAGCAGCTTAGAACATATTAGGGAGACCAACTATGGCTACACCTTC. The chain links TRBV7-9 to TRBJ1-2; D is unclear. V was shortened by 1 base and J by 2 bases, with 17 bases between the two germline ends. CDR1 is SEHNR and CDR2 is FQNEAQ in the germline V gene (reference sequence). The CDR3 has 17 amino acids.

The DNA for the CDR3 is TGTGCCTGGAATCCGGACACAAACACTGAAGCTTTCTTT. The encoded protein is CAWNPDTNTEAFF. V and J are TRBV30 and TRBJ1-1, with a tentative D call TRBD1 (5 bases). The V gene lost 4 bases and the J gene lost 2 bases, with 11 bases spanning the gap. The CDR3 runs to 13 residues. CDR1 and CDR2 from the germline V gene are GTSNPN and SVGIG (reference sequence).

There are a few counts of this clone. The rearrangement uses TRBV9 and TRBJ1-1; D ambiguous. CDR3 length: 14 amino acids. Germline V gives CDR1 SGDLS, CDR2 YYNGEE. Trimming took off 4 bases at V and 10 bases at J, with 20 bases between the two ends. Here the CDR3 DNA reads TGTGCCAGCAGCCCTGGAACGGATGCCCGTTTAGCTTTCTTT. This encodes CASSPGTDARLAFF.